The rows below give T cell receptor beta chains drawn from one sample of a study of blood T cell repertoires in COVID-19. Profiling relied on immunoSEQ multiplex PCR, and the TCRdb table lists in-frame clones only, not all of them. Of approximately 170,000 clones detected, about four fifths appear once; the ten largest clones hold about a tenth. What was sequenced was peripheral blood. The receptor set was obtained from a man aged 65-85 years with active or convalescent COVID-19. Each CDR3 is given without its conserved first and last residue. The D gene is left open where the match is weak. Expanded clones are given a class, and other clones once, few, many or no size at all.

v_gene	j_gene	d_gene	abundance	CDR3aa
TRBV7-2	TRBJ1-5	TRBD1	.	ASSSGTGTLSNQPQH
TRBV6-6	TRBJ1-4	.	.	ASSYSPTNEKLF
TRBV7-6	TRBJ2-5	TRBD2	.	ASSLLAGGPETQY
TRBV28	TRBJ2-7	.	few	ASRYSRTYEQY
TRBV7-6	TRBJ1-3	.	few	ASSLGFSGTIY
TRBV9	TRBJ2-2	TRBD2	.	ASSVGGFTGELF
TRBV7-9	TRBJ2-2	.	.	ASSLGVLSLRDTGELF
TRBV6-5	TRBJ2-7	.	.	ASSYGGLSNEQY
TRBV29-1	TRBJ1-3	.	.	SVVRGNTIY
TRBV7-2	TRBJ1-4	TRBD1	.	ASSWDSNEKLF
TRBV7-9	TRBJ1-1	.	few	ASSLTVNTEAF
TRBV6-5	TRBJ1-1	.	.	ASRKPDRVSEAF
TRBV7-8	TRBJ1-1	TRBD1	.	ASSQTAGGHTEAF
TRBV15	TRBJ2-7	.	.	ATSRAPAGRGAYEQY
TRBV7-2	TRBJ2-2	.	.	ASRSGLNTGELF
TRBV7-9	TRBJ2-7	.	.	ASSLEPQATQPH
TRBV18	TRBJ1-4	.	.	ASSRDTTNEKLF
TRBV2	TRBJ1-5	.	.	ASSVLAGGNQPQH
TRBV2	TRBJ2-5	.	.	ASSIIQETQY
TRBV4-3	TRBJ2-6	.	.	ASSQESAAAGRISSGANVLT
TRBV4-3	TRBJ1-3	TRBD1	.	ASSRLQGSGNTIY
TRBV28	TRBJ1-1	.	.	ASSFRTEAF
TRBV5-1	TRBJ2-1	TRBD2	.	ASSLALAGMDEQF
TRBV5-4	TRBJ2-7	.	.	ASSSHPGKSYEQY
TRBV6-2/TRBV6-3	TRBJ2-7	.	.	ASSGRGPPYEQY
TRBV24-1	TRBJ2-5	.	.	ATSDSLGGVETQY
TRBV5-1	TRBJ2-3	TRBD1	.	ASSSGTGGTDTQY
TRBV19	TRBJ1-5	TRBD1	.	ASSPGTGDGGNRQPQH
TRBV7-2	TRBJ1-2	TRBD1	.	ASSSPGQGAYGYT
TRBV5-4	TRBJ2-3	.	.	ASSDPSVDTQY
TRBV7-2	TRBJ2-1	TRBD1	.	ASSRQTGGGYNEQF
TRBV6-6	TRBJ2-3	TRBD2	.	ASLTFGGGQDTQY
TRBV6-1	TRBJ2-7	.	few	ASSEGSSYEQY
TRBV19	TRBJ1-2	TRBD1	.	ASSDRGYGYT
TRBV5-4	TRBJ2-1	TRBD2	.	ASSLASGVSYNEQF
TRBV4-1	TRBJ1-1	TRBD1	.	ASSQLLQGAGNTEAF
TRBV6-5	TRBJ1-5	TRBD1	.	ASSFRTGAEQPQH
TRBV5-1	TRBJ2-7	TRBD1	.	ASRWGSTGVGYEQY
TRBV4-1	TRBJ2-6	.	.	ASSQGQGSAGANVLT